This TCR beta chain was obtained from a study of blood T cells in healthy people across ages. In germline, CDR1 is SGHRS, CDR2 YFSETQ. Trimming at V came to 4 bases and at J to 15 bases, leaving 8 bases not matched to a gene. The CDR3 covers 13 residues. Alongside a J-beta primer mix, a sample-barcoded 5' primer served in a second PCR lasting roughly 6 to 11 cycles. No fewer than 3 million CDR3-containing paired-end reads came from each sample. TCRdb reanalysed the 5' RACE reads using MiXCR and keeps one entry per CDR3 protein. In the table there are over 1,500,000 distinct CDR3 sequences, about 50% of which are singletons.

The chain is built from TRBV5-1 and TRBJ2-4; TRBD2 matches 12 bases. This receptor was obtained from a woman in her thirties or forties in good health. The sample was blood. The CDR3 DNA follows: TGCGCCAGCAGCCCCCCCGGACTAGCGGGGTGGTACTTC. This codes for CASSPPGLAGWYF.